The table lists the clone carrying this T cell receptor (beta chain) with a few counts. These data originate in a study of blood T cell repertoires in COVID-19. In the study overall: PBMCs, B-cell-depleted T cells, or T cells were the source of the cDNA or gDNA that made up the material.

Per the authors' pipeline: Using reference gene primer amplification, nucleated cell counts were estimated. Assay used: immunoSEQ multiplex PCR; TCRdb lists only in-frame clones, some missing. That table supplies the V and J calls and clone size; D and trimming were determined from the DNA. Seen here are about 170,000 clones, approximately 81% observed once, and the top ten hold 13% to 15%. The germline CDR1 and CDR2 sequences are MNHEY and SMNVEV (reference sequence). The CDR3 spans 15 residues. Trimming took off 2 bases at V and 5 bases at J, with 13 bases between the two ends. Seattle's enrolled individuals joined amid active infection and were then monitored longitudinally.

The genes are TRBV27 and TRBJ1-5, with D tentatively TRBD1 (5 bases). Sample: peripheral blood. The sequence was collected from a woman aged 70-85 years with COVID-19, enrolled during active disease. This CDR3 is CASSLIGGEDQPQHF. CDR3 bases: TGTGCCAGCAGTTTAATCGGGGGAGAGGATCAGCCCCAGCATTTT.